This entry lists 29 T cell receptor beta chains sequenced from one sample in a study of beta chain features in type 1 diabetes. Investigators reverse transcribed all isolated RNA, so they sequenced expressed TCRB transcripts. Some clones are missing from TCRdb's copy, which holds only in-frame ones; the method was immunoSEQ multiplex PCR. The table has 130,000 to 150,000 clones, 9% to 9.5% seen once. Input material: central memory CD4+ T cells from blood. The receptors were gathered from a man aged 18 to 35 in good health.

The sample holds a few counts of this clone. The chain uses TRBV7-2 and TRBJ2-5, with unresolved D. V was shortened by 2 bases and J by 6 bases, with 16 bases between the two germline ends. The CDR3 consists of 15 residues. Germline CDR1 SGHTA, CDR2 FQGNSA. The CDR3 bases are TGTGCCAGCAGCTTATCGGTTTTTAGTGCGCAGACCCAGTACTTC. This translates into CASSLSVFSAQTQYF.

V is TRBV2 and J is TRBJ1-6; TRBD1 agrees at 9 bases. The germline V gene has CDR1 SNHLY and CDR2 FYNNEI. The CDR3 consists of 14 residues. With 6 bases clipped from V and 6 bases from J, the junction kept 3 bases outside the gene matches. This chain's CDR3 is CASRTTGGNSPLHF. As DNA, the CDR3 is TGTGCCAGCAGGACGACAGGGGGTAATTCACCCCTCCACTTT.

The gene calls are TRBV7-9 and TRBJ2-7, with 8 bases lining up with TRBD1. The CDR3 is made up of 15 amino acids. Germline CDR1 is SEHNR and CDR2 is FQNEAQ (reference sequence). V lost 0 bases to trimming and J lost 0 bases; unmatched junction nucleotides: 1. This CDR3 is CASSLAGQASYEQYF. In DNA form, the CDR3 reads TGTGCCAGCAGCTTAGCGGGACAGGCCTCCTACGAGCAGTACTTC.

This clone was seen more than once but under ten times. The genes are TRBV7-3 and TRBJ2-7; maybe TRBD2 (6 bases). The V end was cut by 8 bases, the J end by 0 bases, with 14 bases between. The CDR3 is 14 residues long. Germline V gives CDR1 SGHTA, CDR2 FQGTGA. CDR3 sequence (DNA): TGTGCCAGCGCCGGGGACTTAAGCTCCTACGAGCAGTACTTC. Its protein is CASAGDLSSYEQYF.

The V and J genes are TRBV7-6 and TRBJ2-2; weak D call: TRBD1 (6 bases). Trimming stripped 5 bases from V and 0 bases from J, with 7 bases between. CDR1 is SGHVS, CDR2 FNYEAQ, per germline. CDR3 length: 14 residues. CDR3 residues: CASSEGANTGELFF. DNA for the CDR3: TGTGCCAGCAGCGAGGGGGCGAACACCGGGGAGCTGTTTTTT. The full variable domain, its missing parts supplied by reference TRBV7-6 and TRBJ2-2, is GAGVSQSPRYKVTKRGQDVALRCDPISGHVSLYWYRQALGQGPEFLTYFNYEAQQDKSGLPNDRFSAERPEGSISTLTIQRTEQRDSAMYRCASSEGANTGELFFGEGSRLTVL.

There are a few counts of this clone. The chain carries TRBV28 and TRBJ1-2; 9 bases are shared with TRBD1. Germline assignment: CDR1 MDHEN and CDR2 SYDVKM. With 4 bases clipped from V and 6 bases from J, the junction kept 6 bases outside the gene matches. The CDR3 contains 14 residues. The CDR3 is CASSSGQGIDGYTF. The CDR3 region has the DNA TGTGCCAGCAGTTCCGGACAGGGGATCGATGGCTACACCTTC.

This clone was found a few times. The CDR3, as DNA: TGTGCCAGCAGCCAGAAGACGGGACCCCTCCACTTT. It yields the protein CASSQKTGPLHF. The chain couples TRBV6-6 to TRBJ1-6, with no clear D. The germline V gene has CDR1 MNHNY and CDR2 SVGAGI (reference sequence). V was pared by 6 bases and J by 12 bases, with 12 bases between. This CDR3 is built from 12 residues.

The rearrangement joins TRBV7-8 to TRBJ2-7, with D possibly being TRBD2 (5 bases). This CDR3 is 15 amino acids long. Between the trimmed V and J ends, which lost 5 bases and 0 bases, there was a span of 14 bases. CDR1 SGHVS and CDR2 FQNEAQ come from the germline V gene. The CDR3 DNA reads as TGTGCCAGCAGCCTTGGATCGACTACCTCCTACGAGCAGTACTTC. The encoded protein is CASSLGSTTSYEQYF. Full variable domain (remainder filled in from reference TRBV7-8 and TRBJ2-7): GAGVSQSPRYKVAKRGQDVALRCDPISGHVSLFWYQQALGQGPEFLTYFQNEAQLDKSGLPSDRFFAERPEGSVSTLKIQRTQQEDSAVYLCASSLGSTTSYEQYFGPGTRLTVT.

The rearrangement joins TRBV7-3 to TRBJ2-1, with D uncertain. The CDR3 is 12 amino acids. V was cut by 0 bases and J by 7 bases, with 4 bases left in between. Germline CDR1 is SGHTA and CDR2 is FQGTGA. The CDR3 coding sequence is TGTGCCAGCAGCTTAACGTTAAATGAGCAGTTCTTC. Translated, it gives CASSLTLNEQFF.

The rearrangement joins TRBV6-5 to TRBJ2-7; D uncertain. Germline lookup yields CDR1 MNHEY and CDR2 SVGAGI. The CDR3 loop spans 13 amino acids. V gave up 10 bases and J gave up 2 bases, with 15 bases separating them. The DNA for the CDR3 is TGTGCCACCCGCCCGGGTGAGGCCTACGAGCAGTACTTC. This encodes CATRPGEAYEQYF.

This chain connects TRBV11-2 to TRBJ2-3; D is possibly TRBD1 (6 bases). CDR1 and CDR2 from the germline V gene are SGHAT and FQNNGV. The length of the CDR3 is 16 residues. V dropped 5 bases and J dropped 0 bases, with 15 bases sitting between them. The CDR3 DNA sequence: TGTGCCAGCAGCATCTACCGGGACATTAGCACAGATACGCAGTATTTT. Its protein product is CASSIYRDISTDTQYF. The whole variable domain, filled in from reference TRBV11-2 and TRBJ2-3, reads EAGVAQSPRYKIIEKRQSVAFWCNPISGHATLYWYQQILGQGPKLLIQFQNNGVVDDSQLPKDRFSAERLKGVDSTLKIQPAKLEDSAVYLCASSIYRDISTDTQYFGPGTRLTVL.

The V gene is TRBV30, the J gene TRBJ1-2, with 7 bases matching TRBD1. Trimming cost V 4 bases and J 2 bases; bases outside gene matches: 4. Germline V gene sequence: CDR1 GTSNPN, CDR2 SVGIG (reference sequence). The CDR3 runs to 13 residues. The CDR3 is CAWTRTGNYGYTF. CDR3 DNA: TGTGCCTGGACCAGGACAGGAAACTATGGCTACACCTTC.

The chain employs TRBV7-8 and TRBJ2-3; the D is unclear. The germline gives CDR1 SGHVS, CDR2 FQNEAQ. This CDR3 spans 13 amino acids. The CDR3 spells CASLETGTDTQYF. In DNA, the CDR3 is TGTGCTTCCCTCGAGACTGGAACAGATACGCAGTATTTT. Filled out from reference TRBV7-8 and TRBJ2-3, the complete variable domain reads GAGVSQSPRYKVAKRGQDVALRCDPISGHVSLFWYQQALGQGPEFLTYFQNEAQLDKSGLPSDRFFAERPEGSVSTLKIQRTQQEDSAVYLCASLETGTDTQYFGPGTRLTVL.

Only a few counts were recorded for this clone. The chain recombines TRBV2 with TRBJ2-5; D may be TRBD2 (6 bases). Germline V gene lookup returns CDR1 SNHLY and CDR2 FYNNEI. Trimming pared 6 bases from V and 3 bases from J, leaving 14 bases between. The CDR3 loop spans 14 amino acids. The CDR3 is CASSSLAPKETQYF. CDR3 coding DNA: TGTGCCAGCAGCTCCCTAGCGCCGAAAGAGACCCAGTACTTC.

This clone has just a few counts. This chain joins TRBV7-2 and TRBJ2-5; 8 bases map to TRBD2. The germline CDR1 and CDR2 sequences are SGHTA and FQGNSA. J lost 7 bases, V lost 4 bases, and 11 bases had no gene match. The CDR3 sequence is 15 residues long. The CDR3 DNA reads TGTGCCAGCAGCTCGGCGGGGGGTCTTGTTGGGACCCAGTACTTC. This sequence encodes CASSSAGGLVGTQYF.

V gene TRBV18 combines with J gene TRBJ2-4; TRBD1 matches 9 bases. The CDR3 has 15 residues. J lost 7 bases, V lost 6 bases, and 10 bases had no gene match. Germline CDR1 is KGHSH and CDR2 is LQKENI. The CDR3 bases are TGTGCCAGCTCGGAGACCGGGACAGGGTTTAACATTCAGTACTTC. It yields the protein CASSETGTGFNIQYF.

Only a few counts were recorded for this clone. The CDR3 protein is CASSSPLAGGQETQYF. CDR3 DNA: TGTGCCAGCAGCTCCCCACTAGCGGGGGGGCAAGAGACCCAGTACTTC. This chain connects TRBV5-5 to TRBJ2-5; 13 bases are a match to TRBD2. V dropped 3 bases and J dropped 2; count of bases not matched to a gene: 4. The CDR3 runs 16 residues. CDR1 and CDR2 (germline): SGHKS, YYEKEE (reference sequence).

Only one count was recorded for this clone. CDR3 sequence reads: CASSQDRGYRNGYTF. The CDR3 nucleotides are TGCGCCAGCAGCCAAGATAGAGGGTATAGGAATGGCTACACCTTC. J is TRBJ1-2 and V is TRBV4-3; no definite D call. Trimming took off 0 bases at V and 6 bases at J, with 14 bases between the two ends. The CDR3 length is 15 residues. Germline CDR1 is LGHNA and CDR2 is YSLEER.

This chain joins TRBV5-1 and TRBJ2-3; 8 positions match TRBD2. In germline, CDR1 is SGHRS, CDR2 YFSETQ. The CDR3 covers 14 residues. Trimming took 2 bases from V and 1 from J; bases not matched to a gene: 0. CDR3 region: CASSFSGGTDTQYF. The DNA for the CDR3 is TGCGCCAGCAGCTTTAGCGGGGGCACAGATACGCAGTATTTT. The full variable domain, in which reference TRBV5-1 and TRBJ2-3 provide the parts outside the CDR3, is KAGVTQTPRYLIKTRGQQVTLSCSPISGHRSVSWYQQTPGQGLQFLFEYFSETQRNKGNFPGRFSGRQFSNSRSEMNVSTLELGDSALYLCASSFSGGTDTQYFGPGTRLTVL.

This clone has ten or more counts. This chain links TRBV7-8 with TRBJ2-2; the D is unclear. V was shortened by 5 bases and J by 1 base, with 5 bases between the two germline ends. The CDR3 has 13 residues. The germline CDR1 and CDR2 sequences are SGHVS and FQNEAQ. The CDR3 nucleotides are TGTGCCAGCAGCCAACAGAACACCGGGGAGCTGTTTTTT. Protein: CASSQQNTGELFF. Using reference TRBV7-8 and TRBJ2-2 for the parts outside the CDR3, the full variable domain is GAGVSQSPRYKVAKRGQDVALRCDPISGHVSLFWYQQALGQGPEFLTYFQNEAQLDKSGLPSDRFFAERPEGSVSTLKIQRTQQEDSAVYLCASSQQNTGELFFGEGSRLTVL.

The CDR3 DNA reads TGTGCTAGTGGTTTTTCTAGCGGGGTGGGCTCCAATGAGCAGTTCTTC. This codes for CASGFSSGVGSNEQFF. The gene calls are TRBV12-5 and TRBJ2-1, with 9 bases that match TRBD2. This CDR3 spans 16 amino acids. Germline V gene sequence: CDR1 LGHNT, CDR2 FRNRAP. With 3 bases clipped from V and 6 bases from J, the junction kept 9 bases outside the gene matches.

V usage is TRBV19 and J usage is TRBJ2-1, with 10 bases lining up with TRBD2. The CDR3 is 17 residues long. V gave up 5 bases and J gave up 2 bases; unmatched junction bases: 9. Per the germline V gene, CDR1 is LNHDA and CDR2 is SQIVND (reference sequence). The CDR3 sequence: CASSATSGTSAYNEQFF. The CDR3 DNA reads TGTGCCAGTAGTGCGACCTCCGGGACTAGCGCCTACAATGAGCAGTTCTTC.

The chain is built from TRBV7-3 and TRBJ2-1, with TRBD2 matching over 8 bases. Per germline, CDR1 SGHTA and CDR2 FQGTGA. The CDR3 runs 14 residues. V shed 5 bases and J 10 bases; nucleotides not matched to a gene: 10. CDR3: CASSQPGGAGEQFF. The CDR3 nucleotides are TGTGCCAGCAGCCAACCCGGGGGGGCAGGGGAGCAGTTCTTC. Supplemented by reference TRBV7-3 and TRBJ2-1, the full variable domain reads GAGVSQTPSNKVTEKGKYVELRCDPISGHTALYWYRQSLGQGPEFLIYFQGTGAADDSGLPNDRFFAVRPEGSVSTLKIQRTERGDSAVYLCASSQPGGAGEQFFGPGTRLTVL.

This clone has a handful of counts. The chain carries TRBV7-3 and TRBJ2-1, with 7 bases matching TRBD1. V was pared by 3 bases and J by 4 bases, with 6 bases of the junction left unmatched. The germline V gene has CDR1 SGHTA and CDR2 FQGTGA. The CDR3 contains 15 residues. The CDR3 sequence: CASSFDGTVYNEQFF. CDR3 bases: TGTGCCAGCAGCTTCGACGGGACAGTGTACAATGAGCAGTTCTTC.

This clone has only a few counts. The chain uses TRBV5-4 and TRBJ2-7; D is perhaps TRBD1 (6 bases). Germline V gives CDR1 SGHNT, CDR2 YYREEE (reference sequence). V was trimmed by 1 base and J by 6 bases, leaving 11 bases between them. The CDR3 loop spans 13 amino acids. The DNA of the CDR3 is TGTGCCAGCAGCTTGCAACAGGGCTCCGAGCAGTACTTC. It translates to CASSLQQGSEQYF.

The chain recombines TRBV7-9 with TRBJ2-3, with TRBD2 identical over 14 bases. This CDR3 is 16 amino acids long. Germline values: CDR1 SEHNR, CDR2 FQNEAQ (reference sequence). V lost 5 bases and J lost 6; bases outside the gene matches: 7. This chain's CDR3 is CASSQGLAGGSDTQYF. The CDR3 DNA reads as TGTGCCAGCAGCCAAGGACTAGCGGGGGGATCGGATACGCAGTATTTT.

Many counts were recorded for this clone. The gene calls are TRBV7-9 and TRBJ1-5, with TRBD1 identical over 7 bases. Germline CDR1 reads SEHNR; CDR2 reads FQNEAQ (reference sequence). V trimming: 3 bases; J trimming: 5 bases; junction bases outside the gene matches: 4. The CDR3 contains 14 residues. The CDR3 sequence: CASSLGRGHQPQHF. The CDR3 nucleotides are TGTGCCAGCAGCTTGGGTAGGGGGCATCAGCCCCAGCATTTT.

This clone was picked up a small number of times. This sequence joins TRBV18 and TRBJ1-2, with 9 bases identical to TRBD1. CDR1 is KGHSH, CDR2 LQKENI, per germline. The CDR3 length is 16 residues. V shed 2 bases, J shed 8 bases, and the junction held 12 bases outside the gene matches. CDR3 DNA: TGTGCCAGCTCACCAGGGACGCGGGACAGGGCCTCGGGCTACACCTTC. As protein: CASSPGTRDRASGYTF.

This clone was counted a few times. This rearrangement joins TRBV14 to TRBJ2-2; no clear D. The length of the CDR3 is 14 residues. V lost 0 bases and J 6 bases, leaving 8 bases between the germline ends. Germline V gene lookup returns CDR1 SGHDN and CDR2 FVKESK. CDR3 DNA sequence: TGTGCCAGCAGCCAAGATCTAGTTTCCGGGGAGCTGTTTTTT. This encodes CASSQDLVSGELFF.